This T cell receptor beta chain was sequenced in a study of T cell responses to AZD1222 COVID-19 vaccine. The study, taken as a whole, reports: Targeting of unmutated variant regions was reportedly seen in nearly half of spike-specific TCRs. Clonal diversity may have been underestimated, and the donors were mostly white British, with more females than males.

Sequenced by immunoSEQ multiplex PCR; TCRdb stores in-frame clones only, minus some. The sample includes 130,000 or so clones, 80% to 95% of them seen just once. Doses given second, at about 4 or about 12 weeks, were pooled. Comments on this clone: Antigen specificity is unknown. Other DNA sequences of this sample code for an identical CDR3.

Germline V gives CDR1 GTSNPN, CDR2 SVGIG (reference sequence). V lost 1 base to trimming and J lost 7 bases, with 8 bases between them. There are 12 residues in the CDR3. The chain joins TRBV30 to TRBJ1-3; D not resolved. The sample in question was peripheral blood, obtained 28 days after the second AZD1222 dose. This clonotype was obtained from an adult who received the AZD1222 COVID-19 vaccine. CDR3 sequence (DNA): TGTGCCTGGAGTGCGTCCGGTAACACCATATATTTT. As protein: CAWSASGNTIYF. The variable domain in full, completed from reference TRBV30 and TRBJ1-3, reads SQTIHQWPATLVQPVGSPLSLECTVEGTSNPNLYWYRQAAGRGLQLLFYSVGIGQISSEVPQNLSASRPQDRQFILSSKKLLLSDSGFYLCAWSASGNTIYFGEGSWLTVV.